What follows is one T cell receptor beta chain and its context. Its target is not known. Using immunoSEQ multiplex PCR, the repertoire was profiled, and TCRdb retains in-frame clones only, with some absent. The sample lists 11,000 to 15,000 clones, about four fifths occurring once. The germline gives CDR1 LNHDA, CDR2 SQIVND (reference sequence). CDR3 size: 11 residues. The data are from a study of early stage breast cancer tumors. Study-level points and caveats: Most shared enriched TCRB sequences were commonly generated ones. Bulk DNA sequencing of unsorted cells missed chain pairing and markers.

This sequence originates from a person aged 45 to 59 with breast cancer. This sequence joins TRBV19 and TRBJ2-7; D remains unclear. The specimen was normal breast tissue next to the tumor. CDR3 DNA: TGTGCGTCGGGCCGGTCCTACGAGCAGTACTTC. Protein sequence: CASGRSYEQYF.